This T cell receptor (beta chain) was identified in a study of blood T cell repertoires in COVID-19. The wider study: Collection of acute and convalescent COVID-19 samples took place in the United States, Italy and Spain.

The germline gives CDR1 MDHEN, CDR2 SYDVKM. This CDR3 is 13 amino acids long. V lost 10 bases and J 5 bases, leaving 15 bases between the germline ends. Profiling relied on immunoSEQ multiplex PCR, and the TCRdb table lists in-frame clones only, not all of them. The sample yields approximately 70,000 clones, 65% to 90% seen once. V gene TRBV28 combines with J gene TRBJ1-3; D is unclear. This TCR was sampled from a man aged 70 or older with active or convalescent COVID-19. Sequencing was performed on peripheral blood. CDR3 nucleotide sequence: TGTGCCACTCGGAGGGAAGGGAGAAACACCATATATTTT. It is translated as CATRREGRNTIYF.